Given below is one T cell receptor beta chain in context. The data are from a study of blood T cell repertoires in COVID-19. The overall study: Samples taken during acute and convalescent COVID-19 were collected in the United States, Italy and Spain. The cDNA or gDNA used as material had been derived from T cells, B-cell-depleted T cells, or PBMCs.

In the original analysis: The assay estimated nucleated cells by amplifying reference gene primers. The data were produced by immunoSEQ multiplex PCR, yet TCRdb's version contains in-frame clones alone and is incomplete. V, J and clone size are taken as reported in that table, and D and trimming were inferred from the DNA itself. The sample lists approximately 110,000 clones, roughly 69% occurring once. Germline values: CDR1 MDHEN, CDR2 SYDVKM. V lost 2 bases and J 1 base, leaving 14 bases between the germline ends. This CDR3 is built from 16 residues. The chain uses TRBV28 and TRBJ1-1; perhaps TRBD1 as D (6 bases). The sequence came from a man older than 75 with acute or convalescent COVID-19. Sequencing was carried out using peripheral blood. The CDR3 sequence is CASSLGTGRGNTEAFF. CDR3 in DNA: TGTGCCAGCAGTTTAGGTACAGGGAGGGGGAACACTGAAGCTTTCTTT.